The 32 T cell receptor beta chains presented below share a single source sample, sequenced in a study of cytomegalovirus exposure and HLA in healthy donors. The PCR had 60 Vbeta and 13 Jbeta primers. The protocol was immunoSEQ multiplex PCR, while the TCRdb copy is restricted to in-frame clones and leaves out a portion. This table holds about 110,000 clones, approximately 79% found once. Specimen: PBMCs. The receptors were gathered from a woman aged 40 to 49 in good health and CMV-seronegative.

The J gene is TRBJ2-3, the V gene TRBV28; weak D call: TRBD2 (5 bases). This CDR3 spans 15 amino acids. Trimming removed 3 bases from V and 6 bases from J, with 16 bases in between. Germline-derived CDR1 and CDR2 are MDHEN and SYDVKM. In nucleotides, the CDR3 is TGTGCCAGCAGTTTGGCTGGTGGGAGCTCTGATACGCAGTATTTT. Translation: CASSLAGGSSDTQYF.

The rearrangement uses TRBV5-1 and TRBJ1-1, with 7 bases aligning to TRBD1. The CDR3 loop spans 13 amino acids. The trim removed 4 bases at V and 5 bases at J, leaving 5 bases unmatched. Germline lookup yields CDR1 SGHRS and CDR2 YFSETQ. This CDR3 reads CASSPRTGTEAFF. The CDR3 bases are TGCGCCAGCAGCCCGCGGACAGGAACTGAAGCTTTCTTT.

This clone was recorded only once. This sample also contains other DNA sequences that code for the same CDR3. The rearrangement joins TRBV30 to TRBJ1-1; 8 bases are shared with TRBD1. The CDR3 spans 12 residues. The germline CDR1 and CDR2 sequences are GTSNPN and SVGIG (reference sequence). V was clipped by 7 bases and J by 0 bases; unmatched bases: 1. CDR3 DNA sequence: TGTGCCTCGACAGGGGTGAACACTGAAGCTTTCTTT. Protein product: CASTGVNTEAFF.

The rearrangement uses TRBV30 and TRBJ2-3; 10 bases align to TRBD1. CDR3 size: 15 residues. Germline CDR1 GTSNPN, CDR2 SVGIG (reference sequence). V lost 5 bases to trimming and J lost 5 bases; unmatched junction nucleotides: 10. CDR3 bases: TGTGCCTGGGGACATGGACAGGGGGAGGAAGATACGCAGTATTTT. It specifies CAWGHGQGEEDTQYF.

The chain has TRBV5-1 and TRBJ1-2; unclear D gene. The germline CDR1 and CDR2 sequences are SGHRS and YFSETQ. CDR3 length equals 13 residues. Trimming cost V 0 bases and J 5 bases, with 8 bases left between them. Here the CDR3 reads CASSLGGQYGYTF. The CDR3 DNA is TGCGCCAGCAGCTTGGGAGGGCAGTATGGCTACACCTTC.

The CDR3 sequence is CASRPTGDYGYTF. CDR3 DNA sequence: TGTGCCAGTAGGCCGACAGGGGACTATGGCTACACCTTC. This chain connects TRBV19 to TRBJ1-2, with 8 bases matching TRBD1. V trimming: 6 bases; J trimming: 3 bases; junction bases outside the gene matches: 3. Germline-derived CDR1 and CDR2 are LNHDA and SQIVND (reference sequence). This CDR3 has 13 amino acids.

As concerns this clone: Other DNA sequences in the same sample also yield this CDR3. The rearrangement joins TRBV5-1 to TRBJ1-4, with no clear D. Trimming removed 0 bases from V and 2 bases from J, with 5 bases in between. This CDR3 comprises 14 residues. Per germline, CDR1 SGHRS and CDR2 YFSETQ. The DNA for the CDR3 is TGCGCCAGCAGCTTGGGGGCCACTAATGAAAAACTGTTTTTT. It yields the protein CASSLGATNEKLFF.

The chain is built from TRBV19 and TRBJ2-7; 9 bases agree with TRBD1. In germline, CDR1 is LNHDA, CDR2 SQIVND (reference sequence). The CDR3 has 14 amino acids. V dropped 4 bases and J dropped 4; count of bases not matched to a gene: 5. This CDR3 is CASSNPTGGYEQYF. The CDR3 DNA reads TGTGCCAGTAGTAACCCGACAGGGGGATACGAGCAGTACTTC.

This chain connects TRBV4-2 to TRBJ2-2; perhaps TRBD2 as D (6 bases). Trimming shortened V by 2 bases and J by 6 bases, and 16 bases separated the two germline ends. CDR3 length: 16 amino acids. From germline, CDR1 is LGHNA and CDR2 YNFKEQ. CDR3 loop: CASSQIPGAMPGELFF. CDR3 nucleotides: TGTGCCAGCAGCCAAATCCCGGGAGCCATGCCCGGGGAGCTGTTTTTT.

The chain couples TRBV20-1 to TRBJ2-1; no clear D gene. The CDR3 extends over 10 amino acids. CDR1 DFQATT and CDR2 SNEGSKA come from the germline V gene (reference sequence). CDR3 nucleotides: TGCAGCGGCGGATGGAATGAGCAGTTCTTC. Translation gives CSGGWNEQFF.

V gene TRBV9 combines with J gene TRBJ2-7; the match to TRBD1 covers 9 bases. V shed 4 bases, J shed 4 bases, and the junction held 9 bases outside the gene matches. Germline loops: CDR1 SGDLS, CDR2 YYNGEE. This CDR3 has 15 amino acids. The CDR3 DNA follows: TGTGCCAGCAGCAAGATAGGGACAGGGTATTACGAGCAGTACTTC. Encoded protein: CASSKIGTGYYEQYF.

The CDR3 is CASSFGQGEETQYF. CDR3 coding DNA: TGTGCCAGCAGCTTCGGACAGGGGGAAGAGACCCAGTACTTC. This chain connects TRBV11-2 to TRBJ2-5; 10 bases align to TRBD1. CDR1 is SGHAT and CDR2 is FQNNGV in the germline V gene. The junction had 1 base not matched to a gene; V was cut back by 3 bases and J by 3 bases. The CDR3 sequence is 14 residues long.

The rearrangement links TRBV4-3 to TRBJ2-3; 9 bases are shared with TRBD2. The V gene's germline CDR1 is LGHNA and CDR2 YSLEER. This CDR3 comprises 17 residues. The V and J ends lost 0 bases and 0 bases, in that order; junction bases with no gene match: 4. The CDR3 sequence: CASSQDWTSDSTDTQYF. The CDR3 DNA reads TGCGCCAGCAGCCAAGATTGGACTAGCGATAGCACAGATACGCAGTATTTT.

This clone was seen just once. For the CDR3, the DNA is TGTGCCAGCAGCTTATATCTAGGCTCCTACAATGAGCAGTTCTTC. Translating it yields CASSLYLGSYNEQFF. The chain links TRBV7-9 to TRBJ2-1; unclear D gene. The V end was cut by 2 bases, the J end by 0 bases, with 8 bases between. The CDR3 has 15 residues. From germline, CDR1 is SEHNR and CDR2 FQNEAQ (reference sequence).

The chain links TRBV5-4 to TRBJ2-5; 8 nucleotides align to TRBD1. With V trimmed by 1 base and J by 2 bases, 4 bases remained unmatched. This CDR3 has 15 residues. Germline CDR1 is SGHNT and CDR2 is YYREEE (reference sequence). The chain's CDR3 is CASSLRTGLQETQYF. In DNA, the CDR3 is TGTGCCAGCAGCTTGAGGACAGGGCTACAAGAGACCCAGTACTTC.

The chain couples TRBV2 to TRBJ1-2; D gene unclear. CDR1 is SNHLY and CDR2 is FYNNEI in the germline V gene. Trimming cost V 4 bases and J 6 bases, with 6 bases left between them. The CDR3 sequence is 11 residues long. This CDR3 reads CASSGSDGYTF. CDR3 DNA: TGTGCCAGCAGTGGATCAGATGGCTACACCTTC.

This clone came up once. The rearrangement uses TRBV25-1 and TRBJ1-2, with 11 bases that match TRBD1. Germline V gives CDR1 MGHDK, CDR2 SYGVNS. The CDR3 extends over 13 amino acids. Losses at the gene ends were 8 bases for V and 3 bases for J; bases not matched to a gene: 2. The CDR3 nucleotides are TGTGCCAGCCGGACAGGGGGCGACTATGGCTACACCTTC. The encoded protein is CASRTGGDYGYTF.

The chain links TRBV28 to TRBJ1-2; D is unclear. Between the trimmed V and J ends, which lost 7 bases and 10 bases, there was a span of 16 bases. Germline V gene data show CDR1 as MDHEN and CDR2 as SYDVKM. This CDR3 has 12 residues. CDR3 loop: CASTQERVVYTF. In DNA form, the CDR3 reads TGTGCCAGCACCCAGGAGAGGGTAGTCTACACCTTC.

The V call is TRBV4-3, the J call TRBJ2-1; TRBD2 is a possible D gene (6 bases). This CDR3 is built from 15 residues. The V and J ends lost 0 bases and 7 bases respectively, with 13 bases between them. Germline lookup yields CDR1 LGHNA and CDR2 YSLEER. The CDR3, as DNA: TGCGCCAGCAGCCAAGATATGGGGGGAGTTAATGAGCAGTTCTTC. Amino acids: CASSQDMGGVNEQFF.

The chain uses TRBV9 and TRBJ1-4; D is undetermined. The germline gives CDR1 SGDLS, CDR2 YYNGEE. This CDR3 is 14 amino acids long. Trimming stripped 0 bases from V and 5 bases from J, with 8 bases between. In DNA form, the CDR3 reads TGTGCCAGCAGCGTAGGTACCGGGAATGAAAAACTGTTTTTT. Protein: CASSVGTGNEKLFF.

This clone was counted only a few times. The chain uses TRBV18 and TRBJ1-1; the match to TRBD1 covers 9 bases. V lost 3 bases to trimming and J lost 1 base; unmatched junction nucleotides: 0. This CDR3 region has 14 residues. Germline loops: CDR1 KGHSH, CDR2 LQKENI. The CDR3 here is CASSPDRGNTEAFF. The CDR3 nucleotides are TGTGCCAGCTCACCGGACAGGGGGAACACTGAAGCTTTCTTT.

This sequence joins TRBV5-1 and TRBJ2-5; D gene uncertain. CDR3 length: 16 residues. The germline V gene encodes CDR1 SGHRS and CDR2 YFSETQ. V lost 0 bases, J lost 3 bases, and 15 bases lay in between. The CDR3 nucleotides are TGCGCCAGCAGCTTGGCACCGGGTCCCGTTAAAGAGACCCAGTACTTC. Protein: CASSLAPGPVKETQYF.

Details on this clone: Within the sample, other DNA sequences also encode this same CDR3. The gene calls are TRBV9 and TRBJ1-5; possible D gene TRBD1, 6 bases. CDR1 is SGDLS, CDR2 YYNGEE, per germline. The V end lost 4 bases, the J end lost 2 bases, and 13 bases lay between the germline ends. The CDR3 runs to 15 residues. The CDR3 nucleotides read TGTGCCAGCAGCCCCGACCCAGGGGGCAATCAGCCCCAGCATTTT. Residues: CASSPDPGGNQPQHF.

The V call is TRBV6-4, the J call TRBJ2-1; D is possibly TRBD2 (7 bases). V dropped 6 bases and J dropped 9 bases, with 9 bases sitting between them. Looked up from germline, CDR1 is MRHNA and CDR2 is SNTAGT. The CDR3 covers 11 residues. In DNA form, the CDR3 reads TGTGCCAGCAGGGGAGGGGGTGAGCAGTTCTTC. Translating it yields CASRGGGEQFF.

The V and J genes are TRBV15 and TRBJ2-7, with 9 bases lining up with TRBD1. The CDR3 totals 14 residues. The V segment lost 5 bases and the J segment 3 bases; nucleotides outside the gene matches: 5. Germline CDR1 and CDR2: LNHNV and YYDKDF (reference sequence). CDR3 DNA sequence: TGTGCCACCAGCCGCGACAGGGGGAACTACGAGCAGTACTTC. Its protein is CATSRDRGNYEQYF.

This clone was found once. The V and J genes are TRBV7-2 and TRBJ2-3; D is unresolved. CDR1 and CDR2 from the germline V gene are SGHTA and FQGNSA. V dropped 5 bases and J dropped 3 bases, with 12 bases sitting between them. This CDR3 spans 14 amino acids. DNA for the CDR3: TGTGCCAGCAGCCCCCTGCACTCAACAGATACGCAGTATTTT. Translated: CASSPLHSTDTQYF.

This sequence joins TRBV7-9 and TRBJ1-6; D is unclear. Germline V gives CDR1 SEHNR, CDR2 FQNEAQ (reference sequence). The CDR3 totals 18 residues. The V end lost 1 base, the J end lost 0 bases, and 13 bases lay between the germline ends. CDR3 sequence reads: CASSLVRVSSSYNSPLHF. The DNA for the CDR3 is TGTGCCAGCAGCTTAGTTCGGGTTTCAAGCTCCTATAATTCACCCCTCCACTTT.

Points on this clone: Mismatch with germline at one junction end may stem from a read error. V is TRBV7-9 and J is TRBJ1-5; 9 positions agree with TRBD1. The V gene's germline CDR1 is SEHNR and CDR2 FQNEAQ (reference sequence). The CDR3 covers 16 residues. The CDR3 coding sequence is TGTTCCAGCAGCTTACCAGGGGACAGGGTCAATCAGCCCCAGCATTTT. It translates to CSSSLPGDRVNQPQHF.

This chain links TRBV27 with TRBJ1-5; D perhaps matches TRBD1 (5 bases). This CDR3 contains 16 residues. The V and J ends lost 2 bases and 0 bases respectively, with 11 bases between them. Germline V gene data show CDR1 as MNHEY and CDR2 as SMNVEV (reference sequence). This CDR3 is CASSLGATVSNQPQHF. As DNA, the CDR3 is TGTGCCAGCAGTTTAGGGGCGACAGTTAGCAATCAGCCCCAGCATTTT.

This clone was detected a few times. V usage is TRBV7-9 and J usage is TRBJ2-3; tentatively, D is TRBD2 (5 bases). Germline CDR1 SEHNR, CDR2 FQNEAQ (reference sequence). The CDR3 loop spans 14 amino acids. The ends were cut back, 5 bases at V and 6 bases at J, with 15 bases in the middle. The CDR3 DNA reads TGTGCCAGCAGCAATAGCGATGGTGGGGATACGCAGTATTTT. Amino acids: CASSNSDGGDTQYF.

V is TRBV30 and J is TRBJ1-1; D might be TRBD1 (5 bases). In germline, CDR1 is GTSNPN, CDR2 SVGIG (reference sequence). The CDR3 runs 14 residues. V shed 4 bases and J shed 2 bases, with 14 bases lying between them. The CDR3 loop is CAWKGEGINTEAFF. For the CDR3, the DNA is TGTGCCTGGAAAGGGGAGGGAATAAACACTGAAGCTTTCTTT.

J is TRBJ2-2 and V is TRBV5-1, with TRBD2 matching 10 bases. Germline-derived CDR1 and CDR2 are SGHRS and YFSETQ. J lost 7 bases, V lost 0 bases, and 9 bases had no gene match. The CDR3 sequence is 17 residues long. The DNA of the CDR3 is TGCGCCAGCAGCTTGGTAGTTAGCGGGAGGAACGGCGGGGAGCTGTTTTTT. Residues: CASSLVVSGRNGGELFF.